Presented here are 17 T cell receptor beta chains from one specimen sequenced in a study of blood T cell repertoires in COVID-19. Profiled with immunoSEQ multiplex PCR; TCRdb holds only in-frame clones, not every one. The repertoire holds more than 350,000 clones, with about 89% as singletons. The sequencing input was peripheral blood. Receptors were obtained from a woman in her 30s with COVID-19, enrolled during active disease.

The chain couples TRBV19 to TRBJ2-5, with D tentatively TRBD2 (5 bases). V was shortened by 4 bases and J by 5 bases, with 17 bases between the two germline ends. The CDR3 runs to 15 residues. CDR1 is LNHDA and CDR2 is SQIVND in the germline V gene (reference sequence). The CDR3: CASSNGLEAHETQYF. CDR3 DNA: TGTGCCAGTAGTAATGGACTGGAGGCGCACGAGACCCAGTACTTC. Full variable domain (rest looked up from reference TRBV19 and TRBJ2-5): DGGITQSPKYLFRKEGQNVTLSCEQNLNHDAMYWYRQDPGQGLRLIYYSQIVNDFQKGDIAEGYSVSREKKESFPLTVTSAQKNPTAFYLCASSNGLEAHETQYFGPGTRLLVL.

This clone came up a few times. As DNA, the CDR3 is TGTGCCAGCAGCCCCGGGTACGGGACTAGCGGGAGTTGGTATGAGCAGTTCTTC. Protein sequence: CASSPGYGTSGSWYEQFF. V and J are TRBV7-9 and TRBJ2-1, with 14 positions matching TRBD2. Trimming cost V 5 bases and J 8 bases; bases outside gene matches: 14. The CDR3 has 18 amino acids. CDR1 SEHNR and CDR2 FQNEAQ come from the germline V gene (reference sequence).

CDR3 loop: CATPPSYNEQFF. CDR3 DNA: TGTGCCACCCCTCCCTCCTACAATGAGCAGTTCTTC. The rearrangement joins TRBV24-1 to TRBJ2-1; D not certain. The ends were cut back, 9 bases at V and 0 bases at J, with 5 bases in the middle. The CDR3 covers 12 residues. The V gene's germline CDR1 is KGHDR and CDR2 SFDVKD.

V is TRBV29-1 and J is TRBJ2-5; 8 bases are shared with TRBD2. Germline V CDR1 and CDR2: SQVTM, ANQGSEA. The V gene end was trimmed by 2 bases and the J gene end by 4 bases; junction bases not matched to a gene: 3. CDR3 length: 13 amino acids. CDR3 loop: CSVELAGVETQYF. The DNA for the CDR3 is TGCAGCGTTGAACTAGCGGGTGTAGAGACCCAGTACTTC.

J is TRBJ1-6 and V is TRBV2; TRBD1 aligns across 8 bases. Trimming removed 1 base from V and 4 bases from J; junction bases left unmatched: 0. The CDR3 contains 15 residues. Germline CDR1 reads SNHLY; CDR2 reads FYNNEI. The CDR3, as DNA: TGTGCCAGCAGTGAAGACAGGGGGTATAATTCACCCCTCCACTTT. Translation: CASSEDRGYNSPLHF.

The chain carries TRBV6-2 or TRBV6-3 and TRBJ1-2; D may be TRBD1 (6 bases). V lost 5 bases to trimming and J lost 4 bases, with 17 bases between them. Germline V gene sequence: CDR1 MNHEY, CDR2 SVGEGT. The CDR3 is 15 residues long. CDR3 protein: CASSNTHRDPYGYTF. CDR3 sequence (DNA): TGTGCCAGCAGTAATACCCACAGGGATCCCTATGGCTACACCTTC.

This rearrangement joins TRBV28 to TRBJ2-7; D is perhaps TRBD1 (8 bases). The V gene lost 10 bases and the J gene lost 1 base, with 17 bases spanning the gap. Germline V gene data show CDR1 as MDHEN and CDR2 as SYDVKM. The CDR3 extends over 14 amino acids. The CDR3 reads CATKNRGGSYEQYV. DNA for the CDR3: TGTGCCACCAAGAACAGGGGGGGTTCCTACGAGCAGTACGTC.

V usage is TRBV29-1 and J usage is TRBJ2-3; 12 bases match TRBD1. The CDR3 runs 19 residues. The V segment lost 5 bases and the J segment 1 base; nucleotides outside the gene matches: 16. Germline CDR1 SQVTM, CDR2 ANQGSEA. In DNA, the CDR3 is TGCAGCGTTCAAAGTCTCCGGGGGACAGGGGGCAGCCGCACAGATACGCAGTATTTT. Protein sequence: CSVQSLRGTGGSRTDTQYF.

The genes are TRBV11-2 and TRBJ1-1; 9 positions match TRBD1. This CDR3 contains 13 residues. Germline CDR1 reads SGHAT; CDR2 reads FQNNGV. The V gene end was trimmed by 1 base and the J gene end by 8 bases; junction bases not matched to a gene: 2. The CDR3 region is CASSLGGQGEAFF. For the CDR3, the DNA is TGTGCCAGCAGCTTAGGAGGACAGGGGGAAGCTTTCTTT.

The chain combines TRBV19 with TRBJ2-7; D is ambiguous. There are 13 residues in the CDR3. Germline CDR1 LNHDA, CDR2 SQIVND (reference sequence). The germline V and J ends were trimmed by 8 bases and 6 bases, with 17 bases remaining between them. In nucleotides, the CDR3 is TGTGCCAGTTTGGGCAGGATAAATGGCGAGCAGTACGTC. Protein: CASLGRINGEQYV.

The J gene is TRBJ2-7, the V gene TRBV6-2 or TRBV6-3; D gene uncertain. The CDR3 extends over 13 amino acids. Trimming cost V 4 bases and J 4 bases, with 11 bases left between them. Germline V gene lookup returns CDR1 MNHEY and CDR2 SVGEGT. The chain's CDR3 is CASSSPIEYEQYF. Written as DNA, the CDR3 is TGTGCCAGCAGTTCCCCCATTGAGTACGAGCAGTACTTC.

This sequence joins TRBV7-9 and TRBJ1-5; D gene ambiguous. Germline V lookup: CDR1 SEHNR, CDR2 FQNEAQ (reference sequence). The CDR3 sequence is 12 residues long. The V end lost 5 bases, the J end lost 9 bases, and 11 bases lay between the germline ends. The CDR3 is CASSQGAGPQHF. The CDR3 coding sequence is TGTGCCAGCAGCCAAGGCGCGGGGCCCCAGCATTTT.

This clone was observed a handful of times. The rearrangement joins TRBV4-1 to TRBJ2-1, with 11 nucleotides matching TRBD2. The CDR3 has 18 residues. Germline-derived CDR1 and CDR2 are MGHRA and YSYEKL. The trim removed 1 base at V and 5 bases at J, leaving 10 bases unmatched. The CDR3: CASSQASPLAGADNEQFF. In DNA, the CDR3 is TGCGCCAGCAGCCAAGCGAGTCCACTAGCGGGGGCAGACAATGAGCAGTTCTTC.

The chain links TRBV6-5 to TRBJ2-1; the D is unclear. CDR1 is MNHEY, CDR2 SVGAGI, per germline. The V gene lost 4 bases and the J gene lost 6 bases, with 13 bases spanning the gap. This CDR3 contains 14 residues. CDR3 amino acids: CASSSNEYFNEQFF. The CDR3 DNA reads TGTGCCAGCAGTTCCAACGAGTACTTCAATGAGCAGTTCTTC.

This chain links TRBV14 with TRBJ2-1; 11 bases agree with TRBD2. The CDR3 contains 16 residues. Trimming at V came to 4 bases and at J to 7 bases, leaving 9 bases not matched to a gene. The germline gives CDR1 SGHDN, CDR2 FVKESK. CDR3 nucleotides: TGTGCCAGCAGCCGACGAACTAGCGGGAGAATTAATGAGCAGTTCTTC. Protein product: CASSRRTSGRINEQFF.

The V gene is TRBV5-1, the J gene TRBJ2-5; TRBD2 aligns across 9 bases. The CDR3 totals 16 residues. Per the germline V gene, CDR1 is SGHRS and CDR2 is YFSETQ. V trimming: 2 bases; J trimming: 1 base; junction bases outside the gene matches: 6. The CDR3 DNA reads TGCGCCAGCAGCTTAGAACTAGCGGGCTCCCAAGAGACCCAGTACTTC. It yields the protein CASSLELAGSQETQYF.

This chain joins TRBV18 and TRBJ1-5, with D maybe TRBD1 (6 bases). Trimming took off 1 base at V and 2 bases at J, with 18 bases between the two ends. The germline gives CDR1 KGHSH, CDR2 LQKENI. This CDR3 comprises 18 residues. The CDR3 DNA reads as TGTGCCAGCTCACCACTTGACGTTGGGGCAGGGGGCAATCAGCCCCAGCATTTT. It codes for CASSPLDVGAGGNQPQHF.